This T cell receptor beta chain stems from a study of T cells after yellow fever vaccination (dated by TCRdb to the late 2010s). In terms of the full investigation: Staining for CD3, CD45RA, CCR7 and CD95 was used to sort memory subsets (EM, EMRA, CM and Tscm) on a BD FACS Aria III. Sorting of memory subsets took place on days 0, 15 and 45 and at 18 months after primary vaccination, as well as on days 0, 15 and 45 after the 30-year booster. To track T-cell clones before and after primary and booster YFV17D yellow fever vaccination, bulk TCR alpha and beta repertoires were sequenced longitudinally. Blood was collected at multiple timepoints before and after primary and secondary immunization, and bulk PBMC replicates and cell subsets were isolated. The SMART-Seq v4 Ultra Low Input RNA kit was used to prepare libraries from fractions with low cell numbers. Two healthy male donors, one aged 18 to 29 and one aged 30 to 40 years, made up the cohort. Broader findings and caveats from the paper: A small fraction of clonotypes appeared in both the CD4 and CD8 compartments, likely as a result of convergent recombination. Compared with the primary T-cell response, the secondary T-cell response was weaker but faster, peaking on day 5 rather than day 15. Because the study included only a couple of donors, the extent to which the findings can be generalized is limited. After the booster, most of the clones that had expanded following primary vaccination were detected again (approximately 96% of CD4 and 80% to 90% of CD8), which suggests that memory was broadly maintained. Computational filtering was required because FACS-sorted repertoires could contain abundant contaminating clonotypes from the bulk population. In the sorted memory subsets on day 0, nearly all vaccine-responding clonotypes were below the level of detection.

The treatment or condition tag for this specimen amounts to: live attenuated yellow fever vaccine strain. PBMCs were isolated from peripheral blood using a standard Ficoll-Paque protocol. The RNeasy Micro Kit was used to extract RNA from sorted memory subsets. TCR cDNA was synthesized by 5'RACE template switching, through which a universal primer site and unique molecular identifiers were introduced. Priming for cDNA synthesis came from both the TCR alpha and TCR beta constant segments. Library amplification involved two PCR steps, and the second step added sample barcodes and sequencing adapters. Sequencing of the libraries was done on either Illumina HiSeq 2500 (2x100 bp) or NovaSeq (2x150 bp). In the authors' own workflow: Demultiplexing of reads and collapsing into UMI consensus sequences were performed with MIGEC, and V(D)J alignment was carried out with MiXCR. Vaccine-responding clonotypes were defined with edgeR using replicate PBMC samples, requiring FDR below 0.01 and a log2 fold change above 5 up to day 15. Each bulk clonotype received a CD4 or CD8 identity based on whether the sequenced CD4 or CD8 repertoire contained that clonotype at higher abundance. To estimate the distribution of each clone across memory phenotypes, clonotype frequencies in memory subsets were weighted by FACS-sorted cell numbers. TCRdb handled the public reads itself, with Q25 trimming in fastp and clone calling in MiXCR, and kept productive beta chains. Entries that share a CDR3 protein sequence are merged under the most common genes and DNA. These V and J calls derive from TCRdb rather than the authors' analysis. Recorded for this sample are 20,000 to 25,000 distinct CDR3 sequences; less than 5.5% of them occurred a single time. The leading ten clones occupy 20% of the sample.

This clonotype was observed many times. No clone much larger than this one lies a single base away; base qualities are absent. CDR3 length: 14 amino acids, cysteine to phenylalanine. Here the CDR3 DNA is all that survives: 42 bases in frame from base 1. From the germline V gene, CDR1 is SGHAT and CDR2 is FQNNGV. Trimming takes 4 bases off V and 10 bases off J; junction bases not matched to a gene: 12. The chain is assembled from TRBV11-2 and TRBJ1-1, and 7 junction bases match TRBD1. This material consisted of PBMCs, either bulk or a sorted T-cell subset (CD4+, CD8+, memory, or dextramer-sorted; not recorded which), taken about 49 days after the first yellow fever vaccination. This receptor was taken from a man younger than 35 who received the YFV17D yellow fever vaccine. The CDR3 is CASSYGGRGDLAFF. The nucleotide sequence reads TGTGCCAGCAGCTATGGGGGCAGGGGGGATCTAGCTTTCTTT.